This T cell receptor (beta chain) was found in a study of blood T cell repertoires in COVID-19. Study information: Sites across the United States, Italy and Spain contributed samples from acute and convalescent COVID-19. Sample material is recorded as cDNA or gDNA derived from T cells, B-cell-depleted T cells, or PBMCs.

The V gene end was trimmed by 0 bases and the J gene end by 4 bases; junction bases not matched to a gene: 5. The CDR3 spans 16 residues. The germline V gene encodes CDR1 SNHLY and CDR2 FYNNEI. Source study methods: Amplified reference gene primers provided the basis for estimating nucleated cell counts. Sequencing used immunoSEQ multiplex PCR; TCRdb keeps in-frame clones, though not all of them. V and J calls plus clone size are reproduced from that table; the DNA served to infer D and trimming. In the table there are 250,000 to 300,000 clones, approximately 91% of which are singletons. The specimen sequenced was peripheral blood. The V call is TRBV2, the J call TRBJ2-1; 8 positions match TRBD2. This clonotype was sampled from a woman aged 25 to 39 with COVID-19, enrolled during active disease. DNA of the CDR3: TGTGCCAGCAGTGAAGCCGTAGCGGGGCCTTACAATGAGCAGTTCTTC. It codes for CASSEAVAGPYNEQFF.